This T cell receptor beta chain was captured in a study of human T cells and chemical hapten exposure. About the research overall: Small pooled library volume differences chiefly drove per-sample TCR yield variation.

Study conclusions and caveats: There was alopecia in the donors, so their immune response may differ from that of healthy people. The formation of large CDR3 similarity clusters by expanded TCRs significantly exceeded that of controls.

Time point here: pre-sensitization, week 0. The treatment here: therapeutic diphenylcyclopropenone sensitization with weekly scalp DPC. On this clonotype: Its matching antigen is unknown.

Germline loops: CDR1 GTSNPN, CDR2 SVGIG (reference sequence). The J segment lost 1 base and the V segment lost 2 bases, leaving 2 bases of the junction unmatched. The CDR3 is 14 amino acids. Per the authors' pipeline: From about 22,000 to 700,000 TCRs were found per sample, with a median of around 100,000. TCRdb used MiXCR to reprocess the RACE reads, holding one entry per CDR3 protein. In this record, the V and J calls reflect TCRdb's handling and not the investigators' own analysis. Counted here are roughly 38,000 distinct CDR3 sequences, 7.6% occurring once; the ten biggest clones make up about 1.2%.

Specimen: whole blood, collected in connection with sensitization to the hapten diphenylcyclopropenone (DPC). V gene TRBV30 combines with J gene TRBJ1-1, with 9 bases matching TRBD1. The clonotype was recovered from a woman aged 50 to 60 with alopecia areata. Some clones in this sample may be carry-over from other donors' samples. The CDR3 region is CAWSTGQGNTEAFF. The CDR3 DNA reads TGTGCCTGGAGTACGGGACAGGGGAACACTGAAGCTTTCTTT.